Listed here are 15 T cell receptor beta chains from one sample, sequenced in a study of regulatory T cells in long-lasting Graves disease (dated by TCRdb to the early 2020s). The sample's time point label, in plain terms: persistent/refractory GD, antithyroid drugs over 5 years with positive TRAb. For both TCR sequencing and RNA sequencing, RNA was extracted from PBMCs in TRIzol. Receptor amplification or capture employed multiplex PCR. The listed sequencing device is Illumina HiSeq 4000. iRepertoire HTBI primers and Arm-PCR amplification of CDR3 regions were used to construct TCR beta libraries. The public reads were quality trimmed at Q25 with fastp and then assembled into clones with MiXCR by TCRdb, keeping productive beta chains. Each entry is one CDR3 protein sequence, shown with its most common DNA and genes. In all, the sample holds 300,000 or so distinct CDR3 sequences, and 15% to 20% of those were seen once. The top ten clones comprise 29% of the sample.

Sequencing used peripheral blood mononuclear cells (PBMCs), obtained when the disease was refractory, from a patient treated with antithyroid drugs. Every receptor here comes from a female donor with Graves disease.

The CDR3 DNA follows: TGTGCCAGCAGTTACAACGGGGCTGAAGCTTTCTTT. This codes for CASSYNGAEAFF. The chain has TRBV6-2 or TRBV6-3 and TRBJ1-1; D gene unclear. V was trimmed by 2 bases and J by 6 bases, leaving 7 bases between them. Per the germline V gene, CDR1 is MNHEY and CDR2 is SVGEGT. There are 12 residues in the CDR3.

The chain links TRBV19 to TRBJ2-4; perhaps TRBD1 as D (6 bases). Looked up from germline, CDR1 is LNHDA and CDR2 is SQIVND (reference sequence). Trimming took off 4 bases at V and 4 bases at J, with 11 bases between the two ends. The CDR3 totals 14 residues. The CDR3 spells CASSKDRSKNIQYF. The CDR3, as DNA: TGTGCCAGTAGTAAAGACAGGTCTAAAAACATTCAGTACTTC.

The chain has TRBV7-2 and TRBJ2-5; 12 bases agree with TRBD2. The V and J ends lost 4 bases and 5 bases, in that order; junction bases with no gene match: 11. Germline CDR1 is SGHTA and CDR2 is FQGNSA. The CDR3 length is 17 residues. The CDR3 loop is CASSSGLTSGGWETQYF. The DNA of the CDR3 is TGTGCCAGCAGCTCGGGACTTACTAGCGGGGGGTGGGAGACCCAGTACTTC.

The rearrangement joins TRBV5-1 to TRBJ1-4, with 7 bases lining up with TRBD1. This CDR3 spans 14 amino acids. Germline V gene data show CDR1 as SGHRS and CDR2 as YFSETQ. Trimming removed 3 bases from V and 6 bases from J; junction bases left unmatched: 5. The CDR3 here is CASSSGTDYEKLFF. The DNA for the CDR3 is TGCGCCAGCAGCTCCGGGACAGATTATGAAAAACTGTTTTTT. Full variable domain (remainder filled in from reference TRBV5-1 and TRBJ1-4): KAGVTQTPRYLIKTRGQQVTLSCSPISGHRSVSWYQQTPGQGLQFLFEYFSETQRNKGNFPGRFSGRQFSNSRSEMNVSTLELGDSALYLCASSSGTDYEKLFFGSGTQLSVL.

This clonotype was found many times. The chain couples TRBV6-1 to TRBJ2-7, with D perhaps TRBD2 (7 bases). Trimming pared 6 bases from V and 2 bases from J, leaving 14 bases between. There are 14 residues in the CDR3. CDR1 MNHNS and CDR2 SASEGT come from the germline V gene. CDR3 region: CASRRGGQTYEQYF. As DNA, the CDR3 is TGTGCCAGCAGGAGGGGGGGCCAAACCTACGAGCAGTACTTC.

This chain's CDR3 is CASSCEVGETQYF. The CDR3 DNA follows: TGTGCCAGCAGTTGCGAGGTGGGGGAGACCCAGTACTTC. The chain employs TRBV6-1 and TRBJ2-5; D unclear. The CDR3 is made up of 13 amino acids. Trimming removed 5 bases from V and 5 bases from J, with 12 bases in between. Germline V gene lookup returns CDR1 MNHNS and CDR2 SASEGT.

This chain connects TRBV2 to TRBJ2-1; D uncertain. There are 13 residues in the CDR3. Germline CDR1 is SNHLY and CDR2 is FYNNEI. V gave up 4 bases and J gave up 7 bases, with 11 bases separating them. In DNA, the CDR3 is TGTGCCAGCAGTGCCTCGACCGGAAATGAGCAGTTCTTC. It translates to CASSASTGNEQFF.

This clonotype was detected many times. The CDR3 DNA follows: TGTGCCAGCAGCAGAGTCGGTTTGAACACTGAAGCTTTCTTT. This codes for CASSRVGLNTEAFF. The rearrangement links TRBV25-1 to TRBJ1-1; D gene uncertain. CDR3 length: 14 residues. V lost 6 bases and J lost 0, with 11 bases in between. Germline V gene sequence: CDR1 MGHDK, CDR2 SYGVNS.

Many counts were recorded for this clonotype. This sequence joins TRBV24-1 and TRBJ2-7; 7 nucleotides agree with TRBD1. This CDR3 is built from 15 residues. Germline assignment: CDR1 KGHDR and CDR2 SFDVKD. V lost 0 bases to trimming and J lost 3 bases; unmatched junction nucleotides: 4. The DNA of the CDR3 is TGTGCCACCAGTGATTTGGGGACAGCATACTACGAGCAGTACTTC. Translation gives CATSDLGTAYYEQYF.

At least ten counts were recorded for this clonotype. The genes are TRBV6-5 and TRBJ1-1; D call uncertain. Trimming took off 2 bases at V and 0 bases at J, with 7 bases between the two ends. Per the germline V gene, CDR1 is MNHEY and CDR2 is SVGAGI. The CDR3 runs 14 residues. This CDR3 is CASSYGQVNTEAFF. The CDR3, as DNA: TGTGCCAGCAGTTACGGCCAGGTGAACACTGAAGCTTTCTTT.

This clonotype has ten or more counts. V and J are TRBV11-3 and TRBJ2-5; D may be TRBD1 (6 bases). The ends were cut back, 5 bases at V and 5 bases at J, with 12 bases in the middle. The CDR3 has 13 amino acids. Germline CDR1 and CDR2: SGHNT and YENEEA. CDR3 sequence (DNA): TGTGCCAGCAGCAAAACAGGGACCGAGACCCAGTACTTC. Translation gives CASSKTGTETQYF. The entire variable domain, with the rest obtained from reference TRBV11-3 and TRBJ2-5, is as follows: EAGVVQSPRYKIIEKKQPVAFWCNPISGHNTLYWYLQNLGQGPELLIRYENEEAVDDSQLPKDRFSAERLKGVDSTLKIQPAELGDSAVYLCASSKTGTETQYFGPGTRLLVL.

In its sample, this clonotype was seen a few times. This chain joins TRBV7-9 and TRBJ1-4; 9 bases match TRBD1. Per germline, CDR1 SEHNR and CDR2 FQNEAQ (reference sequence). This CDR3 region has 15 residues. The junction had 4 bases not matched to a gene; V was cut back by 5 bases and J by 3 bases. The CDR3 nucleotides are TGTGCCAGCAGCACATGGACAGGGGCTAATGAAAAACTGTTTTTT. The encoded protein is CASSTWTGANEKLFF.

This clonotype was seen repeatedly, ten times or more. The chain joins TRBV2 to TRBJ2-4; TRBD2 agrees at 12 bases. V shed 4 bases and J 0 bases; nucleotides not matched to a gene: 10. CDR1 and CDR2 (germline): SNHLY, FYNNEI. The CDR3 runs to 19 residues. Written as DNA, the CDR3 is TGTGCCAGCAGTGTCCCTACAGGGGGACTAGCGGGAGCCAAAAACATTCAGTACTTC. Protein sequence: CASSVPTGGLAGAKNIQYF.

The chain joins TRBV5-6 to TRBJ1-1, with D unresolved. The germline V gene has CDR1 SGHDT and CDR2 YYEEEE. The V gene lost 1 base and the J gene lost 4 bases, with 8 bases spanning the gap. The CDR3 consists of 13 residues. The CDR3 nucleotides read TGTGCCAGCAGCTTGACGGAGAGCACTGAAGCTTTCTTT. Its protein product is CASSLTESTEAFF.

The chain employs TRBV12-3 or TRBV12-4 and TRBJ1-3; TRBD1 is a possible D gene (5 bases). The CDR3 is made up of 15 amino acids. Trimming cost V 7 bases and J 0 bases, with 13 bases left between them. CDR3 region: CASTQRGFSGNTIYF. In DNA form, the CDR3 reads TGTGCCAGCACCCAGCGGGGGTTCTCTGGAAACACCATATATTTT.